These 7 T cell receptor beta chains were sequenced from one sample in a study of T cells after posttransplantation cyclophosphamide. Measured with immunoSEQ multiplex PCR; TCRdb has only the in-frame clones, and not every one. The table has approximately 45,000 clones, about 90% seen once. The material sequenced was PBMCs. These TCRs come from a woman between 50 and 59 years old in good health and a related stem cell transplant donor.

In this sample, this clone turned up once. The genes are TRBV5-5 and TRBJ2-7, with TRBD1 identical over 10 bases. This CDR3 spans 14 amino acids. With V trimmed by 3 bases and J by 7 bases, 7 bases remained unmatched. Germline-derived CDR1 and CDR2 are SGHKS and YYEKEE (reference sequence). The CDR3 DNA follows: TGTGCCAGCAGCTCGGGGACAGGGGCGCAAGAGCAGTACTTC. Translated, it gives CASSSGTGAQEQYF.

J is TRBJ2-7 and V is TRBV4-2; D perhaps matches TRBD2 (6 bases). Trimming shortened V by 4 bases and J by 3 bases, and 10 bases separated the two germline ends. Germline CDR1 reads LGHNA; CDR2 reads YNFKEQ. The CDR3 runs 13 residues. The CDR3 here is CASSPGLVYEQYF. The CDR3 nucleotides are TGTGCCAGCAGCCCGGGACTGGTCTACGAGCAGTACTTC.

This clone was found once. The gene calls are TRBV5-1 and TRBJ2-1, with no clear D. Germline CDR1 and CDR2: SGHRS and YFSETQ. Deletions cut 3 bases from V and 5 bases from J, with 15 bases between. This CDR3 has 15 residues. CDR3 bases: TGCGCCAGCAGCTCTGACACCTTTACTGACAATGAGCAGTTCTTC. This encodes CASSSDTFTDNEQFF. The whole variable domain, remainder taken from reference TRBV5-1 and TRBJ2-1, is KAGVTQTPRYLIKTRGQQVTLSCSPISGHRSVSWYQQTPGQGLQFLFEYFSETQRNKGNFPGRFSGRQFSNSRSEMNVSTLELGDSALYLCASSSDTFTDNEQFFGPGTRLTVL.

V gene TRBV10-2 combines with J gene TRBJ1-3; TRBD1 matches at 12 bases. V dropped 8 bases and J dropped 5; count of bases not matched to a gene: 13. CDR3 length: 17 amino acids. Looked up from germline, CDR1 is WSHSY and CDR2 is SAAADI. The CDR3 spells CASSYPPGTGGRNTIYF. CDR3 bases: TGCGCCAGCTCCTATCCCCCTGGGACAGGGGGCAGAAACACCATATATTTT.

V usage is TRBV6-4 and J usage is TRBJ2-5, with 13 bases matching TRBD2. Germline CDR1 reads MRHNA; CDR2 reads SNTAGT. The V segment lost 6 bases and the J segment 5 bases; nucleotides outside the gene matches: 6. CDR3 length: 15 amino acids. CDR3 residues: CASSKLAGGHETQYF. CDR3 coding DNA: TGTGCCAGCAGCAAACTAGCGGGGGGGCATGAGACCCAGTACTTC.

The V and J genes are TRBV6-9 and TRBJ1-5; 10 bases fit TRBD1. This CDR3 is 21 amino acids long. Losses at the gene ends were 2 bases for V and 0 bases for J; bases not matched to a gene: 16. Germline CDR1 MNHGY, CDR2 SVAAGI. This CDR3 is CASSYKALRDRGLYSNQPQHF. DNA for the CDR3: TGTGCCAGCAGTTATAAGGCACTCCGGGACAGGGGACTCTATAGCAATCAGCCCCAGCATTTT.

The chain joins TRBV25-1 to TRBJ2-5; 9 bases are a match to TRBD2. The J call may not be correct, given that the DNA end is closer to TRBJ2-7. The CDR3 extends over 16 amino acids. Germline lookup yields CDR1 MGHDK and CDR2 SYGVNS. CDR3 region: CASSVGGSGGQGEQYF. DNA of the CDR3: TGTGCCAGCAGTGTAGGGGGTAGCGGGGGCCAGGGCGAGCAGTACTTC.